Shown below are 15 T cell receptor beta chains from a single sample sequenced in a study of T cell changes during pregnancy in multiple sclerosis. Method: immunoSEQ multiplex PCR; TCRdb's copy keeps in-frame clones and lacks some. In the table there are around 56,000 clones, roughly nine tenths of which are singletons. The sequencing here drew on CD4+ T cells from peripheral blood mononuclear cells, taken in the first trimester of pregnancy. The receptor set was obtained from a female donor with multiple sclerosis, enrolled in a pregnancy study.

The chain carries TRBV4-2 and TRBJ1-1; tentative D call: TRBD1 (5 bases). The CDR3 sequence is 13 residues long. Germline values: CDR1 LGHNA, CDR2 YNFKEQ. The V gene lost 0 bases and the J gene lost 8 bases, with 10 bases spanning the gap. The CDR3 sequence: CASSQDQRGEAFF. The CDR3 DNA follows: TGTGCCAGCAGCCAAGATCAACGGGGGGAAGCTTTCTTT.

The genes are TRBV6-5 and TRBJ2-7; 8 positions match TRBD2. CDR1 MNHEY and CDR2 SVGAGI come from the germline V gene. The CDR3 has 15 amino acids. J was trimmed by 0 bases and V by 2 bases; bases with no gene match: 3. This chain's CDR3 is CASSYASGSSYEQYF. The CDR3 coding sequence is TGTGCCAGCAGTTACGCCAGCGGGAGCTCCTACGAGCAGTACTTC.

CDR3 nucleotide sequence: TGCGCCAGCAGCTTCGGACAGGGGGGCACCGGGGAGCTGTTTTTT. This sequence encodes CASSFGQGGTGELFF. The V call is TRBV5-1, the J call TRBJ2-2, with 10 bases aligning to TRBD1. CDR3 length equals 15 residues. V gave up 2 bases and J gave up 4 bases; unmatched junction bases: 2. Germline values: CDR1 SGHRS, CDR2 YFSETQ. Full variable domain (missing parts from reference TRBV5-1 and TRBJ2-2): KAGVTQTPRYLIKTRGQQVTLSCSPISGHRSVSWYQQTPGQGLQFLFEYFSETQRNKGNFPGRFSGRQFSNSRSEMNVSTLELGDSALYLCASSFGQGGTGELFFGEGSRLTVL.

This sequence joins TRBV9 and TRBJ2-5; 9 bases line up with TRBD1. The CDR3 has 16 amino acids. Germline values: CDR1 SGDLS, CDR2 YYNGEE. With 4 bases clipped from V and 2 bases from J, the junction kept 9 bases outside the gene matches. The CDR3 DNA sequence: TGTGCCAGCAGCCCCGGGACAGGGAAGGGACAAGAGACCCAGTACTTC. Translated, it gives CASSPGTGKGQETQYF.

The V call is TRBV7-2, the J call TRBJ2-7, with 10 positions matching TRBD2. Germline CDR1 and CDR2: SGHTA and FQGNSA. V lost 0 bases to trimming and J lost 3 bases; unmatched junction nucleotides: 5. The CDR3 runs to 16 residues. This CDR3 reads CASSLAVLAGDYEQYF. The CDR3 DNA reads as TGTGCCAGCAGCTTAGCGGTTCTAGCGGGGGACTACGAGCAGTACTTC.

The CDR3 coding sequence is TGTGCCAGCAAAGAGATAGCGGTCTCCACCTACGAGCAGTACTTC. Its translation is CASKEIAVSTYEQYF. The rearrangement links TRBV6-1 to TRBJ2-7; tentative D call: TRBD2 (6 bases). The CDR3 is 15 residues long. Germline V gives CDR1 MNHNS, CDR2 SASEGT. Trimming left V 7 bases short and J 2 bases short, with 18 bases between.

The CDR3 coding sequence is TGTGCCAGCAGGGAGAAACAGGGGGCGGGTGGCTACACCTTC. Its protein product is CASREKQGAGGYTF. The V call is TRBV6-1, the J call TRBJ1-2; 9 nucleotides line up with TRBD1. Germline values: CDR1 MNHNS, CDR2 SASEGT. The CDR3 is 14 residues long. Trimming at V came to 6 bases and at J to 7 bases, leaving 9 bases not matched to a gene.

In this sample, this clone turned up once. The CDR3 DNA reads TGTGCCGTCCCTTACTTGAACACCGGGGAGCTGTTTTTT. Protein product: CAVPYLNTGELFF. V and J are TRBV7-3 and TRBJ2-2; D is undetermined. The CDR3 has 13 amino acids. V gave up 11 bases and J gave up 1 base, with 11 bases separating them. Looked up from germline, CDR1 is SGHTA and CDR2 is FQGTGA.

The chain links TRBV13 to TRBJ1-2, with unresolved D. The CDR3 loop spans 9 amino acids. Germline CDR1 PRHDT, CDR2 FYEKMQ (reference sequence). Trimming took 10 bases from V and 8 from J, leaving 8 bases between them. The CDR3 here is CATTPGYTF. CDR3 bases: TGTGCCACTACGCCCGGCTACACCTTC.

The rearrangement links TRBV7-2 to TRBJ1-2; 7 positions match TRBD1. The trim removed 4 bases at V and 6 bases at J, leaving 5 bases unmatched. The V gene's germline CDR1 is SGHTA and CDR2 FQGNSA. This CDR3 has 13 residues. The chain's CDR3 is CASSSPQGNGYTF. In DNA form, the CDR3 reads TGTGCCAGCAGCTCCCCACAGGGGAATGGCTACACCTTC.

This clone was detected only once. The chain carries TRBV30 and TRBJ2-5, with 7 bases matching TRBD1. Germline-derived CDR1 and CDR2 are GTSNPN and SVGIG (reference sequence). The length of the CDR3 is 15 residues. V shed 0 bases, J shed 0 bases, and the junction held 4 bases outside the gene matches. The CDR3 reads CAWSVGDRDQETQYF. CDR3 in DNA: TGTGCCTGGAGTGTTGGTGACAGGGACCAAGAGACCCAGTACTTC.

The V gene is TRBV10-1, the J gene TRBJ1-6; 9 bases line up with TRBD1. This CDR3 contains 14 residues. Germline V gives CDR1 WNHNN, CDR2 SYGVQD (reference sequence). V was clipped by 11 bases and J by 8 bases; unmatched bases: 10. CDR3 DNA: TGCGCCCCCAACCCCGGGACAGGGTATTCACCCCTCCACTTT. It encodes CAPNPGTGYSPLHF.

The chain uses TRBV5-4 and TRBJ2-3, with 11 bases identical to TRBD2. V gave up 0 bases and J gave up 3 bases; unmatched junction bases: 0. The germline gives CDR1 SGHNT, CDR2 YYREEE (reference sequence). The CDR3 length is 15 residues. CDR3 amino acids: CASSLVAGGTDTQYF. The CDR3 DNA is TGTGCCAGCAGCTTGGTAGCGGGGGGGACAGATACGCAGTATTTT. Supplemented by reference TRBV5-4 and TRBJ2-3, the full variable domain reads ETGVTQSPTHLIKTRGQQVTLRCSSQSGHNTVSWYQQALGQGPQFIFQYYREEENGRGNFPPRFSGLQFPNYSSELNVNALELDDSALYLCASSLVAGGTDTQYFGPGTRLTVL.

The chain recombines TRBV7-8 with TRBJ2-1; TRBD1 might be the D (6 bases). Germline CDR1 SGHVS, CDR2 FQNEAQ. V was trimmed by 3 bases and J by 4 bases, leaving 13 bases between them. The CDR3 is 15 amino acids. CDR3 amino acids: CASSFTGGQYNEQFF. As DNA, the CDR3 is TGTGCCAGCAGCTTCACCGGCGGACAGTACAATGAGCAGTTCTTC. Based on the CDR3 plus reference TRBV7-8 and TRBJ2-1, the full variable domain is GAGVSQSPRYKVAKRGQDVALRCDPISGHVSLFWYQQALGQGPEFLTYFQNEAQLDKSGLPSDRFFAERPEGSVSTLKIQRTQQEDSAVYLCASSFTGGQYNEQFFGPGTRLTVL.

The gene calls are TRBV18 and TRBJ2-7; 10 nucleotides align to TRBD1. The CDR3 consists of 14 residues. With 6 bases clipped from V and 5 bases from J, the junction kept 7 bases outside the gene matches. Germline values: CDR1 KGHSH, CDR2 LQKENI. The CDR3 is CASSNDRGLHEQYF. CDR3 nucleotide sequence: TGTGCCAGCTCGAACGACAGGGGGCTTCACGAGCAGTACTTC.